The clone carrying this T cell receptor beta chain was recorded a few times. No antigen is known for it. The sample originates from a study of cytomegalovirus exposure and HLA in healthy donors. Study results and limitations: Most TCR sequences proved rare, with some public TCRs found in many donors. Certain sequence variants were highly shared and formed a cluster, and this cluster was likely a sequencing artifact. Within an earlier analysis, most TCR beta V segments proved productive either about 87% or about 30% of the time.

The CDR3 totals 13 residues. Between the trimmed V and J ends, which lost 4 bases and 3 bases, there was a span of 13 bases. Germline V CDR1 and CDR2: GTSNPN, SVGIG (reference sequence). Healthy people donating bone marrow made up the donors. The PCR made use of 60 Vbeta and 13 Jbeta primers. Libraries were prepared by immunoSEQ multiplex PCR; TCRdb keeps only in-frame clonotypes and omits some of them. The table includes tens of thousands of clones, roughly 9.1% detected once. The V gene is TRBV30, the J gene TRBJ2-7; D is perhaps TRBD1 (5 bases). The TCR comes from a man in his 60s in good health and CMV-seropositive. Sequenced material: PBMCs. CDR3 in DNA: TGTGCCTGGAATAAGGACATAAACTACGAGCAGTACGTC. Translation: CAWNKDINYEQYV.